This T cell receptor (beta chain) was sequenced in a study of a mutant IDH1 vaccine in newly diagnosed glioma. Study-wide context: The first vaccination came 4-6 weeks after radiotherapy alone, or with temozolomide cycles.

Germline CDR1 MGHRA, CDR2 YSYEKL. CDR3 length: 14 residues. J lost 2 bases, V lost 7 bases, and 6 bases had no gene match. Time point specified: week 11, during vaccination. One vaccine dose held 300 ug of mutant IDH1 20-mer peptide and came with topical imiquimod. The assay was immunoSEQ multiplex PCR, and TCRdb's table has in-frame clones only and misses some. The sample yields 35,000 to 45,000 clones, about four fifths seen once. A word on this clone: As yet, its antigen is unknown.

The TCR originated in a woman aged 25 to 39 with glioma. Some clones in this sample may be carry-over from other donors' samples. The specimen comprised peripheral blood mononuclear cells (PBMCs), sampled from a glioma patient whose treatment included an IDH1 peptide vaccine. The V and J genes are TRBV4-1 and TRBJ2-7; 9 nucleotides agree with TRBD2. For the CDR3, the DNA is TGCGCCAGCACCCCAGCGGGAGGACCCTACGAGCAGTACTTC. It codes for CASTPAGGPYEQYF.